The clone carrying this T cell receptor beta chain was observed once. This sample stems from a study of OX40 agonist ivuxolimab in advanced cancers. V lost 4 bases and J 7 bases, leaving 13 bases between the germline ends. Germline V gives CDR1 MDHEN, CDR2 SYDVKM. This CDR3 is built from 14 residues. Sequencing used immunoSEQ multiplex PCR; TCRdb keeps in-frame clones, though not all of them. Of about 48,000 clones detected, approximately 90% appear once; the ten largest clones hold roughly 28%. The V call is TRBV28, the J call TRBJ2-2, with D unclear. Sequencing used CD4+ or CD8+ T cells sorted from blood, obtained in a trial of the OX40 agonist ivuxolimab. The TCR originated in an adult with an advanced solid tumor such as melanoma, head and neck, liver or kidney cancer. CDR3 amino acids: CASSYALRVGELFF. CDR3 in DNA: TGTGCCAGCAGTTATGCCCTCCGAGTCGGGGAGCTGTTTTTT. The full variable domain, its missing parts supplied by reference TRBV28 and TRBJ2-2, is DVKVTQSSRYLVKRTGEKVFLECVQDMDHENMFWYRQDPGLGLRLIYFSYDVKMKEKGDIPEGYSVSREKKERFSLILESASTNQTSMYLCASSYALRVGELFFGEGSRLTVL.